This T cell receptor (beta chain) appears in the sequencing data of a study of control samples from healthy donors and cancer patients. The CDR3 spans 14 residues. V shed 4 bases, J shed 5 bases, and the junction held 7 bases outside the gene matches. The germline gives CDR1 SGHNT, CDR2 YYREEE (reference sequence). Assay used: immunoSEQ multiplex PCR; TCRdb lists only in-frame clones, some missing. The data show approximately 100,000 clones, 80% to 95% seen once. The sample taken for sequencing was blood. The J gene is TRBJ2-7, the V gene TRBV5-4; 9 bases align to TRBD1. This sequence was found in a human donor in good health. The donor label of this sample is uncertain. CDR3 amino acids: CASSLTGGADEQYF. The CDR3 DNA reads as TGTGCCAGCAGCCTTACAGGGGGCGCGGACGAGCAGTACTTC.